One T cell receptor (beta chain) is described in this entry. Its specific antigen is unknown. Qualities for individual bases were not recorded, and no much larger clone is one base off. The data were taken from a study of shared clonotypes between healthy human individuals (TCRdb year 2020). Context from the whole study: The cohort included a few men and two women between 18 and 49 years of age. Per donor, three plates each were used for CD4 naive and CD4 memory, two for CD8 naive, and one for CD8 memory. Leukapheresis yielded between about 0.94 and 10 billion PBMCs per donor. To estimate repertoire size and how much clonotypes are shared between individuals, the study performed deep sequencing of blood TCR repertoires from a few healthy adults. Different laboratories and diverse techniques were used to prepare libraries and sequence TCR repertoires, to increase sequencing depth and limit assay-specific biases. What the research found in general, with its limitations: Across a few donors, approximately 5% of naive CD4, around 3.5% of naive CD8, about 2% of memory CD4, and 0.4% to 0.45% of memory CD8 clonotypes were shared. Incomplete sequencing was indicated by rarefaction of sorted-subset datasets, despite the large sequencing depth. The small number of donors limited the genetic and exposure-history diversity represented. Higher generation probabilities were observed for clonotypes shared by all four sorted-subset donors than for non-shared clonotypes. Pairwise subsampling indicated that sequencing depth was expected to affect the degree of clonotype sharing among donors. Naive subsets generally had larger estimated clonotype richness than memory subsets. Sampling was restricted to blood, and TCR repertoires in tissues likely differ from the TCR repertoires found in blood.

The donors were healthy, HIV-negative adults with no recently reported acute infections or vaccinations. Every donor was a Caucasian adult residing in Nashville, Tennessee, USA. Magnetic negative selection was used to enrich CD4+ T cells, after which naive cells were positively selected on CD45RA and the negative fraction became the memory subset. Blood was obtained by leukapheresis, after which PBMCs were separated by Ficoll-Histopaque density gradient centrifugation and cryopreserved in liquid nitrogen vapor phase. Purity and quantity of every magnetically sorted T cell population were checked by analytical flow cytometry. Each sorted fraction had its genomic DNA isolated and then quantified by UV absorbance on a Nanodrop 2000c. The CDR3 goes from the cysteine to the phenylalanine over 14 residues. CDR3 DNA only is kept here, 42 bases in frame from base 1. The V and J ends are trimmed by 4 bases and 5 bases, leaving 14 bases between them. CDR1 is given as LGHNA and CDR2 as YSLEER, both from the germline V gene.

TCR CDR3 regions were amplified from genomic DNA by multiplex PCR using the deep immunoSEQ assay. For each cell subset, the extracted genomic DNA was distributed evenly across all wells of several immunoSEQ 96-well plates, and each plate served as one replicate. For sorted subsets, about 200 ng genomic DNA, equal to tens of thousands of T cell genomes, was loaded into each replicate PCR. The purified libraries were quantified using a Qubit 3.0 fluorometer, sized with a Bioanalyzer 2100, and then quantified again using the KAPA Library Quantification kit. Every immunoSEQ 96-well plate was sequenced on a separate single-read 150-cycle Illumina NextSeq 550 flow cell. As for the authors' bioinformatics: Because the immunoSEQ output included only junctional sequences and no quality scores, the filtering could not be the same as the filtering used for full-length reads. To assign V/J genes and CDR3, sequences were annotated against IMGT germline references using PyIR, a Python wrapper for IgBLAST v1.9. Reads were removed for weak V/J assignments (E-value above 1e-6), missing CDR3, stop codons, out-of-frame junctions, or ambiguous translated residues. A V3J clonotype was defined by an identical inferred V gene, J gene, and CDR3 amino acid sequence. Percentage overlap between repertoires was calculated by dividing the number of shared unique clonotypes by the size of the smaller repertoire. Three approaches were used to assess repertoire richness: RTK rarefaction, the Chao1 estimator, and Recon v2.1 estimates of unobserved clonotypes. Generation probabilities were computed with OLGA for all TCRbeta clonotypes obtained by the gDNA method from four donors. Imported from immuneACCESS, the table was reduced by TCRdb to in-frame sequences with V and J called. These copies leave out some clones; in studies compared against another copy, an unresolved V gene accounts for under half, and the cause of the remainder is not known. V and J calls and clone size come straight from that table; D and trimming were deduced from the DNA. The sample profile shows millions of clones; over 90% of them were found once. The ten largest make up 0.39% of the sample.

The sequencing input was naive CD4+ T cells from PBMCs. This specimen's cell subset or site label, per the study, means: CD45RA+ positively selected. This sequence was found in a man between 18 and 29 years old in good health. Some clones in this sample may be carry-over from other donors' samples. This chain is built from TRBV4-3 and TRBJ2-5; D gene: possibly TRBD1, on 5 matching bases. The CDR3 here reads CASSPRQGRETQYF. The nucleotides read TGCGCCAGCAGCCCCCGGCAGGGAAGGGAGACCCAGTACTTC.